These T cell receptor beta chains were read from a single sample in a study of T cells in Graves' hyperthyroidism and ophthalmopathy. TCRdb re-analysed the multiplex PCR reads in MiXCR, keeping a single row per CDR3 protein. The repertoire holds 250,000 or so distinct CDR3 sequences, with around 17% as singletons. Sequences were obtained from blood. These receptors all stem from a woman under 30 with Graves' ophthalmopathy. CDR3s include the opening cysteine and the closing phenylalanine or tryptophan. The D gene is left open where the match is weak. A clone size is listed for some rows: how often the clone was seen (once, few, many), or a class if it is expanded.

size: many; V: TRBV11-1; D: TRBD2; J: TRBJ2-5; DNA: TGTGCCAGCAGCTTAGCGGGGACTAGCGGGGAGACCCAGTACTTC; CDR3: CASSLAGTSGETQYF
size: many; V: TRBV11-2; D: TRBD2; J: TRBJ2-6; DNA: TGTGCCAGCAGCTCCCGGGGGGGGACTTACCTCTCTGGGGCCAACGTCCTGACTTTC; CDR3: CASSSRGGTYLSGANVLTF
size: many; V: TRBV7-8; D: -; J: TRBJ1-6; DNA: TGTGCCAGCAGCTTAGGACAGCTCAATTCACCCCTCCACTTT; CDR3: CASSLGQLNSPLHF
size: many; V: TRBV20-1; D: -; J: TRBJ1-3; DNA: TGCAGTGCTAGAGAGGGTTCTGGAAACACCATATATTTT; CDR3: CSAREGSGNTIYF
size: many; V: TRBV28; D: -; J: TRBJ2-2; DNA: TGTGCCAGCACCCTTCGGTTCAGGGGAAACACCGGGGAGCTGTTTTTT; CDR3: CASTLRFRGNTGELFF
size: many; V: TRBV2; D: -; J: TRBJ1-1; DNA: TGTGCCAGCGCTCGTATAGGCACTGAAGCTTTCTTT; CDR3: CASARIGTEAFF
size: many; V: TRBV3-1; D: TRBD2; J: TRBJ2-5; DNA: TGTGCCAGCAGCCCGACTAGCGGGGGTGAGACCCAGTACTTC; CDR3: CASSPTSGGETQYF
size: many; V: TRBV4-1; D: -; J: TRBJ1-2; DNA: TGCGCCAGCAGCCAACAAGAAAACACTAACTATGGCTACACCTTC; CDR3: CASSQQENTNYGYTF
size: many; V: TRBV20-1; D: -; J: TRBJ2-5; DNA: TGCAGTGCTAGATCTGGAAACAGGCAAGAGACCCAGTACTTC; CDR3: CSARSGNRQETQYF
size: many; V: TRBV28; D: -; J: TRBJ1-6; DNA: TGTGCCAGCAGTTTCGTGGACTTGAGTTCACCCCTCCACTTT; CDR3: CASSFVDLSSPLHF
size: many; V: TRBV9; D: TRBD2; J: TRBJ2-7; DNA: TGTGCCAGCAGCGTCCGCGGGGGATTCTCCTACGAGCAGTACTTC; CDR3: CASSVRGGFSYEQYF
size: many; V: TRBV20-1; D: -; J: TRBJ2-7; DNA: TGCAGTGTTCGGCCCCTCTACGAGCAGTACTTC; CDR3: CSVRPLYEQYF
size: few; V: TRBV28; D: TRBD1; J: TRBJ1-1; DNA: TGTGCCAGCAGTTTGGTAGGGAGGGGGCTGAACACTGAAGCTTTCTTT; CDR3: CASSLVGRGLNTEAFF
size: few; V: TRBV5-4; D: TRBD2; J: TRBJ2-2; DNA: TGTGCCAGCAACTCTCTAGCGGGAGGGCAGGCCGGGGAGCTGTTTTTT; CDR3: CASNSLAGGQAGELFF
size: many; V: TRBV6-5; D: -; J: TRBJ2-2; DNA: TGTGCCAGCAGTTACTCGATCGGCGACACCGGGGAGCTGTTTTTT; CDR3: CASSYSIGDTGELFF
size: many; V: TRBV7-6; D: TRBD2; J: TRBJ2-3; DNA: TGTGCCAGCAGCTTAGCTAGCGGGACATTCACAGATACGCAGTATTTT; CDR3: CASSLASGTFTDTQYF
size: many; V: TRBV29-1; D: -; J: TRBJ2-1; DNA: TGCAGCGTTGATCCTCGGGAGAGCTCCTACAATGAGCAGTTCTTC; CDR3: CSVDPRESSYNEQFF
size: many; V: TRBV3-1; D: -; J: TRBJ2-5; DNA: TGTGCCAGCAGCCTAAGGATACAAGAGACCCAGTACTTC; CDR3: CASSLRIQETQYF
size: many; V: TRBV7-6; D: -; J: TRBJ1-5; DNA: TGTGCCAGCAGCCCGGCGGGTTATCAGCCCCAGCATTTT; CDR3: CASSPAGYQPQHF
size: -; V: TRBV6-6; D: -; J: TRBJ2-1; DNA: TGTGCCAGCAGTTACTCGTCCAGCGCGGTTAATGAGCAGTTCTTC; CDR3: CASSYSSSAVNEQFF
size: many; V: TRBV28; D: TRBD2; J: TRBJ2-6; DNA: TGTGCCACCACGGGGGGGGGAATGATTCCCTCTGGGGCCAACGTCCTGACTTTC; CDR3: CATTGGGMIPSGANVLTF
size: many; V: TRBV4-1; D: -; J: TRBJ1-4; DNA: TGCGCCAGCAGCCAAGATTCGTCTGGCAGGGTGGGCACTAATGAAAAACTGTTTTTT; CDR3: CASSQDSSGRVGTNEKLFF
size: many; V: TRBV18; D: -; J: TRBJ2-1; DNA: TGTGCCAGCTCACCACTGGACGGGTACAATGAGCAGTTCTTC; CDR3: CASSPLDGYNEQFF
size: -; V: TRBV7-2; D: -; J: TRBJ2-5; DNA: TGTGCCAGCAGCTTAGTGGCAGGGGGCGGGAGGGCCGGGGGGACCCAGTACTTC; CDR3: CASSLVAGGGRAGGTQYF
size: -; V: TRBV11-3; D: TRBD1; J: TRBJ2-1; DNA: TGTGCCAGCAGCCGTCCGGGACAGGAGCAGTTCTTC; CDR3: CASSRPGQEQFF
size: many; V: TRBV2; D: TRBD1; J: TRBJ1-4; DNA: TGTGCCAGCAGTGATGAGGACAGGGTATTTGAAAAACTGTTTTTT; CDR3: CASSDEDRVFEKLFF
size: -; V: TRBV5-1; D: -; J: TRBJ2-3; DNA: TGCGCCAGCAGCATGCGCCTCATGGGGGCTAGCACAGATACGCAGTATTTT; CDR3: CASSMRLMGASTDTQYF
size: many; V: TRBV28; D: -; J: TRBJ2-5; DNA: TGTGCCAGCAGTCAGGGGGGGGCCAAGAGAGGCCAGTACTTC; CDR3: CASSQGGAKRGQYF
size: many; V: TRBV12-3/TRBV12-4; D: -; J: TRBJ1-6; DNA: TGTGCCAGCAGTTCACAGACACCGCCAACCTTGGCCCTCCACTTT; CDR3: CASSSQTPPTLALHF
size: many; V: TRBV18; D: -; J: TRBJ2-1; DNA: TGTGCCAGCTCCCAGATGACCCGGGAATACAATGAGCAGTTCTTC; CDR3: CASSQMTREYNEQFF
size: many; V: TRBV6-5; D: TRBD1; J: TRBJ1-2; DNA: TGTGCCAGCAGTTACGAGGGACAGGGACTGTATGGCTACACCTTC; CDR3: CASSYEGQGLYGYTF
size: many; V: TRBV28; D: -; J: TRBJ2-7; DNA: TGTGCCAGCAGTTTTCAAAGCGGTCTCCGCTACGAGCAGTACTTC; CDR3: CASSFQSGLRYEQYF
size: many; V: TRBV20-1; D: -; J: TRBJ2-3; DNA: TGCAGTGCTCGGAGGCAGGGTCCAGATACGCAGTATTTT; CDR3: CSARRQGPDTQYF
size: many; V: TRBV3-1; D: TRBD2; J: TRBJ2-1; DNA: TGTGCCAGCAGCCAACAGGGGACTAGCGGACCTTACAATGAGCAGTTCTTC; CDR3: CASSQQGTSGPYNEQFF
size: -; V: TRBV2; D: -; J: TRBJ2-4; DNA: TGTGCCAGCACCCTACAGGACGTTCAGTACTTC; CDR3: CASTLQDVQYF
size: many; V: TRBV12-3/TRBV12-4; D: -; J: TRBJ2-5; DNA: TGTGCCAGCAGCCAAGTCAGGGAGACCCAGTACTTC; CDR3: CASSQVRETQYF
size: many; V: TRBV20-1; D: -; J: TRBJ1-6; DNA: TGCAGTGCTAGTCGGGGGTATTCACCCCTCCACTTT; CDR3: CSASRGYSPLHF
size: many; V: TRBV19; D: -; J: TRBJ2-5; DNA: TGTGCCAGCGCCGTGGGGGGAGTGGAGACCCAGTACTTC; CDR3: CASAVGGVETQYF
size: -; V: TRBV29-1; D: TRBD2; J: TRBJ2-1; DNA: TGCAGCGTTCCCGGGACTAGCGGGAGGTATGAGCAGTTCTTC; CDR3: CSVPGTSGRYEQFF
size: -; V: TRBV19; D: TRBD1; J: TRBJ2-7; DNA: TGTGCCAGTAGTGCCCGCCGGGACAGGGGCTACGAGCAGTACTTC; CDR3: CASSARRDRGYEQYF
size: many; V: TRBV9; D: TRBD2; J: TRBJ2-3; DNA: TGTGCCAGCAGCGTCTCTCGGGGGGATACAGATACGCAGTATTTT; CDR3: CASSVSRGDTDTQYF
size: -; V: TRBV2; D: -; J: TRBJ2-1; DNA: TGTGCCAGCAGAGGGGCGATTAATGTGCAGTTCTTC; CDR3: CASRGAINVQFF
size: -; V: TRBV9; D: -; J: TRBJ1-3; DNA: TGTGCCAGCAGCGTAGGTGACTCTGGAAACACCATATATTTT; CDR3: CASSVGDSGNTIYF
size: -; V: TRBV20-1; D: TRBD1; J: TRBJ1-6; DNA: TGCAGTGCGGTACAGGGGGTGTTGGAGTATTCACCCCTCCACTTT; CDR3: CSAVQGVLEYSPLHF
size: many; V: TRBV7-6; D: -; J: TRBJ2-1; DNA: TGTGCCAGCAGCTTTAGCCCATACAGGGTTTTCAGCTCCTACAATGAGCAGTTCTTC; CDR3: CASSFSPYRVFSSYNEQFF